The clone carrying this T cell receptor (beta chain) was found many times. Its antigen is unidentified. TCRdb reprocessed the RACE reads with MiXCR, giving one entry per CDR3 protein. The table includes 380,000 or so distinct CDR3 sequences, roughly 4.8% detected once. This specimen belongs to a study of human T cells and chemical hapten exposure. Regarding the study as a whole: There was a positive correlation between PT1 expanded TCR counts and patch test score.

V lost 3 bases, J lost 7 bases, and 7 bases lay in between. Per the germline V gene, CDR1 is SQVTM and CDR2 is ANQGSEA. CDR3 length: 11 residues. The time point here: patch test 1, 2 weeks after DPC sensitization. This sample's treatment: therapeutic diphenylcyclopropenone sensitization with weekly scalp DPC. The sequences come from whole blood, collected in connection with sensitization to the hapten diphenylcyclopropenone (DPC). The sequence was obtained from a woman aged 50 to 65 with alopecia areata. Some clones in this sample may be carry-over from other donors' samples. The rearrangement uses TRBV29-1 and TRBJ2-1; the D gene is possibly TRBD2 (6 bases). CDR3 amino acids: CSVDAGNEQFF. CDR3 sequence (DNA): TGCAGCGTTGATGCGGGAAATGAGCAGTTCTTC.